This T cell receptor (beta chain) was identified during a study of cytomegalovirus exposure and HLA in healthy donors. It was with 60 Vbeta and 13 Jbeta primers that the PCR ran. Generated by immunoSEQ multiplex PCR, the TCRdb table keeps only in-frame clones and is missing some. The repertoire has more than 75,000 clones, 85% to 90% of them found once; the top ten carry approximately 2.2%. There are 16 residues in the CDR3. With 2 bases clipped from V and 6 bases from J, the junction kept 5 bases outside the gene matches. Germline V CDR1 and CDR2: MNHEY, SVGAGI. Source material: PBMCs. V is TRBV6-5 and J is TRBJ2-1; 12 nucleotides align to TRBD2. This sequence was found in a man younger than 30 in good health and CMV-seronegative. The CDR3 loop reads CASSYGGTSGSNEQFF. CDR3 DNA sequence: TGTGCCAGCAGTTACGGCGGGACTAGCGGGTCCAATGAGCAGTTCTTC.